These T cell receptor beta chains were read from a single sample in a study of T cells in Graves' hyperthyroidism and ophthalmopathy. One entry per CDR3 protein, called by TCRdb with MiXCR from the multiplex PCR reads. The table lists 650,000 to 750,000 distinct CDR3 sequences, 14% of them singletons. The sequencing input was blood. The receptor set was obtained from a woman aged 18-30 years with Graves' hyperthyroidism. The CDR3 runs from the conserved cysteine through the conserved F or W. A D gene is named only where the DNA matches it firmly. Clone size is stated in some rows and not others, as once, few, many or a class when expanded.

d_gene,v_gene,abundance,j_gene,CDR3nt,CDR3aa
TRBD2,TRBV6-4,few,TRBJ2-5,TGTGCCAGCAGGCCCCGGAGAGGTGCCGGGGGGGAGACCCAGTACTTC,CASRPRRGAGGETQYF
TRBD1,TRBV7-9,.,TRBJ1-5,TGTGCCAGCAGCTTAGTGGGGACAGGGGATCTGGGGAGCAATCAGCCCCAGCATTTT,CASSLVGTGDLGSNQPQHF
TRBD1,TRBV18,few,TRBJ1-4,TGTGCCAGCTCATCGGACAGGGCAGGGTTTGGGAAACTGTTTTTT,CASSSDRAGFGKLFF
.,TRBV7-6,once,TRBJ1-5,TGTGCCAGCAGCACAAGTCTGGATCAGCCCCAGCATTTT,CASSTSLDQPQHF
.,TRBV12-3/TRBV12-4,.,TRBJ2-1,TGTGCCAGCAGTTTCAAGTCCTACAATGAGCAGTTCTTC,CASSFKSYNEQFF
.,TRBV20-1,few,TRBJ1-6,TGCAGTGCTCCCAACCCAGGGGAGGCCTATAATTCACCCCTCCACTTT,CSAPNPGEAYNSPLHF
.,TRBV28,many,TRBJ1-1,TGTGCCAGCAGTATTGGGGGGAACACTGAAGCTTTCTTT,CASSIGGNTEAFF
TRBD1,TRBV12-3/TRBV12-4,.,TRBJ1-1,TGTGCCAGCAGTTTACGCAGGGGGGTCGCTGAAGCTTTCTTT,CASSLRRGVAEAFF
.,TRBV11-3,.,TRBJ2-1,TGTGCCAGCACTCGATTAACTGGTCGTGGGATTAGTGAGCAGTTCTTC,CASTRLTGRGISEQFF
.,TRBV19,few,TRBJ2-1,TGTGCCAGTAGCATCACAGACCTCAGCTCCTACAATGAGCAGTTCTTC,CASSITDLSSYNEQFF